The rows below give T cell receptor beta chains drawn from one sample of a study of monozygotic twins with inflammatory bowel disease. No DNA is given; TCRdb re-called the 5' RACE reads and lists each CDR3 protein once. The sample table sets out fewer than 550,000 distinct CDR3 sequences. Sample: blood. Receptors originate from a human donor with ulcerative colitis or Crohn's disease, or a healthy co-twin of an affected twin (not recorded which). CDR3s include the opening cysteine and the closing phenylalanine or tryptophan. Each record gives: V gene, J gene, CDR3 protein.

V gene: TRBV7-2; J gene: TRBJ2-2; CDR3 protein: CASSFAGGGTGELFF
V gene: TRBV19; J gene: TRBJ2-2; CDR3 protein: CASSIGQITGSCF
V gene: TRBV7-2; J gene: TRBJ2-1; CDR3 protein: CASSFRDSSYNEQFF
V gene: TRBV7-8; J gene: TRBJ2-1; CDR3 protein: CASSLGGRAVYNEQFF
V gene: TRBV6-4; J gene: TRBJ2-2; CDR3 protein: CASSVGGTSNTGELFF
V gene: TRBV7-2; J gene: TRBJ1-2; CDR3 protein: CASSEGPEQGYTF
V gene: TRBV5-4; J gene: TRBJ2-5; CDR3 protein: CATKDPKYQETQYF
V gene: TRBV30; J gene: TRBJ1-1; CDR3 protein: CARDRVNTEAFF
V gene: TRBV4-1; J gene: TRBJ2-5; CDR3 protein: CASSLQPFPAPVQTQYF
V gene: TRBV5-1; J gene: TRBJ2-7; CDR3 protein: CASRAGTGNEQYF
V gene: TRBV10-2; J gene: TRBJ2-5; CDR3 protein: CASSLTGTSGQETQYF
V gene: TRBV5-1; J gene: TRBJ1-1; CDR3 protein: CASSLGDQGTRTEAFF
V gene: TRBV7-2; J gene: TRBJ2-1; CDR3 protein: CASSLVAPTYNEQFF
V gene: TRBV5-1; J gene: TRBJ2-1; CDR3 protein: CASSTPTSDRGDEQFF
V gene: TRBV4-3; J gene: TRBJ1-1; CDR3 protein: CASSQDEQGITEAFF
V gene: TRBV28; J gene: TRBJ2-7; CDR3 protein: CASISSGARGYEQYF
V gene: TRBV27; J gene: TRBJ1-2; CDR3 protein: CASSDGTGSGYTF
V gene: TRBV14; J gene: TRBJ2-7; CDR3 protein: CASSLWGSLSTSEQYF
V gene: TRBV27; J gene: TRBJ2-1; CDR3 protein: CASSILGLAGVGNEQFF
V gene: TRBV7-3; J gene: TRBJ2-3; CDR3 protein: CASSFSGTNVDTQYF